Sequencing of this T cell receptor beta chain was carried out in a study of cytomegalovirus exposure and HLA in healthy donors. Study-level results: Whilst most TCR sequences proved rare, a subset of public TCRs occurred across many donors. Per published reports, the classifier diagnosed cytomegalovirus status with high specificity and sensitivity.

The approximately 120-subject validation cohort, separate from the roughly 700-subject first cohort, included the donors. With regard to this clone: No antigen is known for it.

The length of the CDR3 is 16 residues. Unmatched junction bases numbered 8, after V lost 6 bases and J lost 0 bases. Germline values: CDR1 MNHNY, CDR2 SVGAGI (reference sequence). Only in-frame clones appear in the TCRdb table, and some are missing; sequencing was by immunoSEQ multiplex PCR. Here the sample spans around 60,000 clones, roughly 95% being singletons. The receptor comes from a woman under 30 in good health and CMV-seropositive. Sample: PBMCs. V gene TRBV6-6 combines with J gene TRBJ2-3; 8 positions match TRBD1. The CDR3 nucleotides read TGTGCCAGCAGGCGATTGGGACAGGAAAGCACAGATACGCAGTATTTT. This codes for CASRRLGQESTDTQYF.